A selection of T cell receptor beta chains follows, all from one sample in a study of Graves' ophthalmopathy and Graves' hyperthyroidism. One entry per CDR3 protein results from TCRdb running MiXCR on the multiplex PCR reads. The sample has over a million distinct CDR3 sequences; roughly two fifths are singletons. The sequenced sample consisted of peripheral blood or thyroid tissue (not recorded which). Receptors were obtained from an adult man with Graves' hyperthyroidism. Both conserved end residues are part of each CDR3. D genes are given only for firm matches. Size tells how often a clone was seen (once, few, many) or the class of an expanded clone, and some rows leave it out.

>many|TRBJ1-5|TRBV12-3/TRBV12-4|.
TGTGCCAGCAACACAATAGGACAGCCCCAGCATTTT
CASNTIGQPQHF
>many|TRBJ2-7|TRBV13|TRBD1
TGTGCCAGCAGGCGCACTACAGGGGGGCGATACGAGCAGTACTTC
CASRRTTGGRYEQYF
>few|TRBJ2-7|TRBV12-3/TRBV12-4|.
TGTGCCAGCAGTTCGAGGACGGAGCCCTACGAGCAGTACTTC
CASSSRTEPYEQYF
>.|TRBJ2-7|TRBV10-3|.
TGTGCCATCAAGGCGGGACTCACCTACGAGCAGTACTTC
CAIKAGLTYEQYF
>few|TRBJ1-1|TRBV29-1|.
TGCAGCGCTGGGGGGGGAAGGAATGCTGAAGCTTTCTTT
CSAGGGRNAEAFF
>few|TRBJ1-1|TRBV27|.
TGTGCCAGCAGTTTATCAATCCTGACTGGGGAAGCTTTCTTT
CASSLSILTGEAFF
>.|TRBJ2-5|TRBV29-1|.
TGCAGCGTTGCGGCAAACGAAGAGACCCAGTACTTC
CSVAANEETQYF
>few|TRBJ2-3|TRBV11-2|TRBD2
TGTGCCAGCAGCGCCCGTTTCGGGAGGGCCGATGATACGCAGTATTTT
CASSARFGRADDTQYF
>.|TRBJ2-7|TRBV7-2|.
TGTGCCAGCAGACCGACATTCTCCTACGAGCAGTACTTC
CASRPTFSYEQYF
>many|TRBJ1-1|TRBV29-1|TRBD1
TGCAGCATCCGACAGGGAGGGAACACTGAAGCTTTCTTT
CSIRQGGNTEAFF
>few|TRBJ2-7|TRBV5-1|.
TGCGCCAGCAGCTTGGGGTTGTCGGAGAACTACGAGCAGTACTTC
CASSLGLSENYEQYF
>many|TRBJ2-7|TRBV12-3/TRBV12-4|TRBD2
TGTGCCAGCAGCCCCGTGGGAGGGAGCGAGCAGTACTTC
CASSPVGGSEQYF